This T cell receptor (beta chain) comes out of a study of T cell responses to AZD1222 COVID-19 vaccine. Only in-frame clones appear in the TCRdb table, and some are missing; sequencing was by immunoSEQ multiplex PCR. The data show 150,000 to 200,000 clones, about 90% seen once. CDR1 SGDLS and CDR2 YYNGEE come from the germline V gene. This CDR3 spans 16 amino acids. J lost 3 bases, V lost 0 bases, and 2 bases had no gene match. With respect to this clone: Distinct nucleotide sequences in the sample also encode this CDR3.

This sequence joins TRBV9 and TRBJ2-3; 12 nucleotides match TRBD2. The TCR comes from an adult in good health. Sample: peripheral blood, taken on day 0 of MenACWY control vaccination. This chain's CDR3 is CASSVGLAGATDTQYF. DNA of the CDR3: TGTGCCAGCAGCGTAGGACTAGCGGGAGCAACAGATACGCAGTATTTT. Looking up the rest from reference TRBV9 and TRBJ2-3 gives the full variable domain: DSGVTQTPKHLITATGQRVTLRCSPRSGDLSVYWYQQSLDQGLQFLIQYYNGEERAKGNILERFSAQQFPDLHSELNLSSLELGDSALYFCASSVGLAGATDTQYFGPGTRLTVL.